Below, 5 T cell receptor beta chains from the same sample are listed, as sequenced in a study of T cell repertoires in cytomegalovirus infection. MiXCR, applied by TCRdb to the reads, yields one record per CDR3 protein. There are 150,000 to 200,000 distinct CDR3 sequences in the sample; about 30% occur only once, and 30% to 35% lies in the top ten. Source material: PBMCs. All receptors come from a human donor in good health (CMV status not recorded). Some clones in this sample may be carry-over from other donors' samples.

V is TRBV2 and J is TRBJ1-4, with TRBD1 as a possible D gene (5 bases). The ends were cut back, 7 bases at V and 2 bases at J, with 17 bases in the middle. The CDR3 covers 16 residues. The germline V gene encodes CDR1 SNHLY and CDR2 FYNNEI. The CDR3 spells CASKWGSGSTNEKLFF. Here the CDR3 DNA reads TGTGCCAGCAAATGGGGCAGCGGTTCGACTAATGAAAAACTGTTTTTT.

V is TRBV5-1 and J is TRBJ1-2; 10 nucleotides line up with TRBD1. Trimming removed 4 bases from V and 7 bases from J; junction bases left unmatched: 13. The CDR3 contains 16 residues. Germline CDR1 reads SGHRS; CDR2 reads YFSETQ. CDR3 in DNA: TGCGCCAGCAGCCCGACTACCGGGACAGGGGCACTTGGCTACACCTTC. Translation gives CASSPTTGTGALGYTF.

The chain recombines TRBV7-6 with TRBJ2-1, with TRBD1 matching over 7 bases. CDR3 length: 15 amino acids. CDR1 and CDR2 (germline): SGHVS, FNYEAQ. Unmatched junction bases numbered 15, after V lost 3 bases and J lost 13 bases. The CDR3 sequence: CASSFRGQDFDPQFF. CDR3 nucleotides: TGTGCCAGCAGCTTTAGAGGACAGGACTTTGATCCCCAGTTCTTC. Filled out from reference TRBV7-6 and TRBJ2-1, the complete variable domain reads GAGVSQSPRYKVTKRGQDVALRCDPISGHVSLYWYRQALGQGPEFLTYFNYEAQQDKSGLPNDRFSAERPEGSISTLTIQRTEQRDSAMYRCASSFRGQDFDPQFFGPGTRLTVL.

The chain is built from TRBV14 and TRBJ2-6; unclear D gene. V was cut by 0 bases and J by 1 base, with 19 bases left in between. This CDR3 is built from 20 residues. Germline V CDR1 and CDR2: SGHDN, FVKESK. CDR3 in DNA: TGTGCCAGCAGCCAAGAGGTACGCGGACCCCGTTCTTCTGGGGCCAACGTCCTGACTTTC. Translated, it gives CASSQEVRGPRSSGANVLTF.

The chain links TRBV19 to TRBJ1-1, with a weak D call TRBD1 (5 bases). V was pared by 10 bases and J by 0 bases, with 15 bases between. Germline CDR1 is LNHDA and CDR2 is SQIVND (reference sequence). CDR3 length equals 14 residues. The CDR3 DNA reads TGTGCCACAAAGGGGCGTCTAATGAACACTGAAGCTTTCTTT. Translation: CATKGRLMNTEAFF.